The rows below give T cell receptor beta chains drawn from one sample of a study of CD8 T cells in Susac syndrome. TCRdb re-derived calls from the immunoSEQ multiplex PCR reads in MiXCR, one entry per CDR3 protein. The sample records about 130,000 distinct CDR3 sequences, 90% to 95% being singletons. The sequenced material came from CD8+ T cells from PBMCs. Receptors originate from a human donor with multiple sclerosis. Each CDR3 is given with its conserved first and last residue. D genes are given only for firm matches. Clone sizes are given selectively: once, few, many, or a class where the clone is expanded.

>TRBD1|-|TRBV20-1|TRBJ2-7
CSASVIGTEDSYEQYF
TGCAGTGCTAGCGTTATAGGGACAGAAGACTCCTACGAGCAGTACTTC
>TRBD2|-|TRBV20-1|TRBJ2-7
CSAHLAGGYEQYF
TGCAGTGCTCATCTAGCGGGGGGCTACGAGCAGTACTTC
>-|-|TRBV2|TRBJ2-3
CASSEWGVAGDTQYF
TGTGCCAGCAGTGAATGGGGAGTGGCGGGAGATACGCAGTATTTT
>TRBD2|-|TRBV7-2|TRBJ2-1
CASRTPSGAYNEQFF
TGTGCCAGCAGGACGCCTAGCGGTGCCTACAATGAGCAGTTCTTC
>-|-|TRBV25-1|TRBJ2-2
CASSNGELFF
TGTGCCAGCTCCAACGGGGAGCTGTTTTTT
>-|-|TRBV7-6|TRBJ2-7
CASTRLALLMDEQYF
TGTGCCAGCACCCGCTTAGCGCTACTAATGGACGAGCAGTACTTC
>-|-|TRBV3-1|TRBJ2-2
CASSHDLDTGELFF
TGTGCCAGCAGCCACGACCTCGACACCGGGGAGCTGTTTTTT
>TRBD1|-|TRBV5-1|TRBJ2-7
CASSFGTGTSYEQYF
TGCGCCAGCAGCTTCGGGACAGGGACCTCCTACGAGCAGTACTTC
>-|-|TRBV6-2/TRBV6-3|TRBJ2-1
CASSYSPNYNEQFF
TGTGCCAGCAGTTACTCCCCGAACTACAATGAGCAGTTCTTC
>TRBD1|-|TRBV4-1|TRBJ2-5
CASSQDLNRGGTQYF
TGCGCCAGCAGCCAAGATCTCAACAGGGGTGGGACCCAGTACTTC
>-|-|TRBV27|TRBJ2-7
CASKEGGRVYEQYF
TGTGCCAGCAAGGAAGGAGGTAGAGTCTACGAGCAGTACTTC
>-|-|TRBV13|TRBJ2-1
CASSLRGELFHEQFF
TGTGCCAGCAGCTTAAGGGGAGAACTTTTCCATGAGCAGTTCTTC
>-|-|TRBV2|TRBJ2-7
CASSEEAYEQYF
TGTGCCAGCAGTGAAGAGGCCTACGAGCAGTACTTC
>-|-|TRBV21-1|TRBJ2-2
CASSFTPGTPLGGELFF
TGTGCCAGCAGCTTCACCCCCGGGACTCCACTCGGGGGGGAGCTGTTTTTT
>-|-|TRBV6-2/TRBV6-3|TRBJ1-5
CASRASFGSPNQPQHF
TGTGCCAGCAGAGCCTCGTTCGGGTCCCCCAATCAGCCCCAGCATTTT
>TRBD1|few|TRBV5-6|TRBJ2-7
CASSDTGGASYEQYF
TGTGCCAGCAGCGACACAGGGGGCGCATCCTACGAGCAGTACTTC
>-|-|TRBV30|TRBJ1-1
CAWAGHPNTEAFF
TGTGCCTGGGCGGGACACCCGAACACTGAAGCTTTCTTT
>-|-|TRBV30|TRBJ2-3
CAWSVAISTDTQYF
TGTGCCTGGAGTGTCGCGATAAGCACAGATACGCAGTATTTT
>-|-|TRBV23-1|TRBJ1-1
CASSQLATYPMNTEAFF
TGCGCCAGCAGTCAATTGGCCACCTACCCCATGAACACTGAAGCTTTCTTT
>-|-|TRBV7-9|TRBJ2-5
CASSIDWGETQYF
TGTGCCAGCAGTATCGACTGGGGAGAGACCCAGTACTTC
>TRBD2|-|TRBV6-5|TRBJ2-3
CASSYSISASGTTDTQYF
TGTGCCAGCAGTTACTCTATTTCTGCTAGCGGTACCACAGATACGCAGTATTTT
>TRBD2|-|TRBV6-5|TRBJ2-7
CASSYSTSGSQDYEQYF
TGTGCCAGCAGTTACTCGACTAGCGGGAGTCAGGACTACGAGCAGTACTTC
>-|-|TRBV20-1|TRBJ2-7
CSARDFAGSLAEQYF
TGCAGTGCTAGAGATTTCGCAGGCTCCCTGGCCGAGCAGTACTTC
>-|-|TRBV6-5|TRBJ1-5
CASSYTGGGNQPQHF
TGTGCCAGCAGTTACACCGGGGGAGGCAATCAGCCCCAGCATTTT
>TRBD1|-|TRBV27|TRBJ2-7
CASSLSVRGREQYF
TGTGCCAGCAGTTTATCGGTCAGGGGGCGGGAGCAGTACTTC
>TRBD1|-|TRBV5-6|TRBJ2-7
CASSFYITGADYEQYF
TGTGCCAGCAGCTTTTATATTACAGGGGCCGACTACGAGCAGTACTTC
>-|-|TRBV6-5|TRBJ2-2
CASRGASGLSGELFF
TGTGCCAGCAGGGGGGCTAGCGGCCTTTCCGGGGAGCTGTTTTTT
>-|-|TRBV7-9|TRBJ2-1
CASSLDMWAVYNEQFF
TGTGCCAGCAGCTTAGATATGTGGGCGGTCTACAATGAGCAGTTCTTC
>TRBD1|-|TRBV19|TRBJ1-2
CASSGLDRGYGYTF
TGTGCCAGTAGTGGCCTGGACAGGGGATATGGCTACACCTTC
>-|-|TRBV20-1|TRBJ2-1
CSAGNRDGAYNEQFF
TGCAGTGCTGGAAACCGGGACGGAGCCTACAATGAGCAGTTCTTC
>TRBD2|-|TRBV27|TRBJ2-7
CASSLTAGGWYEQYF
TGTGCCAGCAGTTTAACAGCGGGAGGCTGGTACGAGCAGTACTTC
>-|-|TRBV27|TRBJ2-7
CASAPGASYEQYF
TGTGCCAGCGCCCCAGGGGCGTCCTACGAGCAGTACTTC
>-|-|TRBV13|TRBJ2-3
CASTLLMSGTDTQYF
TGTGCCAGCACCCTCCTTATGTCGGGCACAGATACGCAGTATTTT
>TRBD2|-|TRBV12-3/TRBV12-4|TRBJ2-1
CASSSLAGNEQFF
TGTGCCAGCAGTTCTCTAGCGGGAAATGAGCAGTTCTTC
>-|-|TRBV4-2|TRBJ1-1
CASSQDREILDTEAFF
TGTGCCAGCAGCCAAGACCGGGAGATTTTGGACACTGAAGCTTTCTTT
>-|-|TRBV11-2|TRBJ2-7
CASSLDPGAYEQYF
TGTGCCAGCAGCTTAGACCCGGGCGCCTACGAGCAGTACTTC
>TRBD1|-|TRBV20-1|TRBJ1-5
CSARQPGQGSQPQHF
TGCAGTGCTCGACAACCCGGACAGGGGTCTCAGCCCCAGCATTTT
>-|-|TRBV21-1|TRBJ1-1
CARRDLGQGNDRTEAFF
TGTGCCAGGAGGGATCTGGGACAGGGGAATGACAGGACTGAAGCTTTCTTT
>-|-|TRBV28|TRBJ2-2
CASSSATRTGELFF
TGTGCCAGCAGTTCCGCGACTAGGACCGGGGAGCTGTTTTTT
>-|-|TRBV5-4|TRBJ1-4
CASSLTDTSEKLFF
TGTGCCAGCAGCTTAACAGACACATCTGAAAAACTGTTTTTT